These 32 T cell receptor beta chains were sequenced from one sample in a study of cytomegalovirus exposure and HLA in healthy donors (dated 2017 in TCRdb). The library was built by means of the immunoSEQ multiplex PCR assay. For the multiplex PCR, a mixture combining 60 forward primers for TCR Vbeta segments and 13 reverse primers for TCR Jbeta segments was used. In its TCRdb copy, this immuneACCESS table keeps in-frame sequences only and misses some clones. Where compared with another copy, unresolved V genes explain less than half of these, and the others have no known cause. This sample gives around 100,000 clones in total; about 79% of them show up just once. The ten largest clones take up around 2.7% of the sample. Sequencing input: PBMCs. These receptors all come from a woman under 30 in good health and CMV-seronegative.

The V and J genes are TRBV5-1 and TRBJ2-3; maybe TRBD2 (6 bases). Germline-derived CDR1 and CDR2 are SGHRS and YFSETQ. The CDR3 is 16 residues long. V was pared by 1 base and J by 0 bases, with 12 bases between. CDR3 sequence (DNA): TGCGCCAGCAGCTTGCAGGACTACCCTAGCACAGATACGCAGTATTTT. It encodes CASSLQDYPSTDTQYF.

This clone was seen only once. V is TRBV6-1 and J is TRBJ1-2, with 9 bases lining up with TRBD1. V trimming: 3 bases; J trimming: 5 bases; junction bases outside the gene matches: 7. Per the germline V gene, CDR1 is MNHNS and CDR2 is SASEGT. The CDR3 is 15 amino acids. The CDR3 nucleotides are TGTGCCAGCAGTGACAAAGGGACAGGGTCTTATGGCTACACCTTC. This encodes CASSDKGTGSYGYTF.

The chain links TRBV18 to TRBJ1-5; the match to TRBD1 covers 8 bases. The CDR3 covers 15 residues. From germline, CDR1 is KGHSH and CDR2 LQKENI. The V gene end was trimmed by 2 bases and the J gene end by 6 bases; junction bases not matched to a gene: 6. The CDR3 DNA reads as TGTGCCAGCTCACCAGGGACAGGTTCCGTTCAGCCCCAGCATTTT. It specifies CASSPGTGSVQPQHF.

The chain uses TRBV10-3 and TRBJ1-2; D is unresolved. Trimming left V 4 bases short and J 5 bases short, with 8 bases between. The CDR3 has 12 amino acids. Germline V CDR1 and CDR2: ENHRY, SYGVKD. Here the CDR3 reads CAISAKLYGYTF. CDR3 DNA: TGTGCCATCAGTGCTAAACTATATGGCTACACCTTC.

The chain is built from TRBV6-6 and TRBJ2-6; TRBD2 aligns across 8 bases. The V and J ends lost 7 bases and 0 bases, in that order; junction bases with no gene match: 2. The CDR3 has 15 residues. Germline CDR1 and CDR2: MNHNY and SVGAGI (reference sequence). As DNA, the CDR3 is TGTGCCAGCACCCGGGAGGGCTCTGGGGCCAACGTCCTGACTTTC. Translated, it gives CASTREGSGANVLTF.

The chain carries TRBV7-8 and TRBJ2-7; TRBD2 agrees at 7 bases. Germline V gene sequence: CDR1 SGHVS, CDR2 FQNEAQ. This CDR3 is 16 amino acids long. Trimming took 1 base from V and 3 from J; bases not matched to a gene: 9. CDR3 sequence: CASSLGDYGGFYEQYF. DNA for the CDR3: TGTGCCAGCAGCTTAGGGGACTATGGAGGCTTCTACGAGCAGTACTTC.

The rearrangement uses TRBV15 and TRBJ2-1, with D uncertain. The V gene's germline CDR1 is LNHNV and CDR2 YYDKDF (reference sequence). Trimming removed 0 bases from V and 10 bases from J, with 10 bases in between. CDR3 length: 13 residues. The CDR3, as DNA: TGTGCCACCAGCAGAGACGGATTCGGGGAGCAGTTCTTC. It yields the protein CATSRDGFGEQFF.

The genes are TRBV2 and TRBJ2-1; TRBD2 aligns across 9 bases. This CDR3 comprises 15 residues. Germline CDR1 reads SNHLY; CDR2 reads FYNNEI. The J segment lost 5 bases and the V segment lost 4 bases, leaving 6 bases of the junction unmatched. CDR3 DNA: TGTGCCAGCAGTGGTCTGAGACTAGCGGACAATGAGCAGTTCTTC. Its protein product is CASSGLRLADNEQFF. The full variable domain, in which reference TRBV2 and TRBJ2-1 provide the parts outside the CDR3, is EPEVTQTPSHQVTQMGQEVILRCVPISNHLYFYWYRQILGQKVEFLVSFYNNEISEKSEIFDDQFSVERPDGSNFTLKIRSTKLEDSAMYFCASSGLRLADNEQFFGPGTRLTVL.

J is TRBJ2-2 and V is TRBV19, with 10 bases lining up with TRBD2. Germline V gene lookup returns CDR1 LNHDA and CDR2 SQIVND (reference sequence). The J segment lost 7 bases and the V segment lost 8 bases, leaving 10 bases of the junction unmatched. The CDR3 is 15 residues long. The CDR3 spells CASSSSGRANGELFF. As DNA, the CDR3 is TGTGCCAGTTCCTCCAGCGGGAGGGCCAACGGGGAGCTGTTTTTT.

V is TRBV19 and J is TRBJ1-1, with D possibly TRBD1 on 6 matching bases. Germline V gene data show CDR1 as LNHDA and CDR2 as SQIVND (reference sequence). CDR3 length equals 15 residues. V lost 4 bases and J 6 bases, leaving 18 bases between the germline ends. The CDR3 reads CASSTSPAGAAEAFF. The CDR3 region has the DNA TGTGCCAGTAGTACAAGCCCCGCAGGGGCCGCTGAAGCTTTCTTT.

The CDR3 DNA follows: TGTGCCAGCAGCCGGGACAGGGCCCAGCCCCAGCATTTT. Amino acid sequence: CASSRDRAQPQHF. The genes are TRBV7-2 and TRBJ1-5; 9 bases align to TRBD1. V was clipped by 5 bases and J by 7 bases; unmatched bases: 3. This CDR3 has 13 residues. Per the germline V gene, CDR1 is SGHTA and CDR2 is FQGNSA.

This sequence joins TRBV28 and TRBJ2-1; D is possibly TRBD1 (8 bases). Trimming shortened V by 5 bases and J by 2 bases, and 16 bases separated the two germline ends. Looked up from germline, CDR1 is MDHEN and CDR2 is SYDVKM. This CDR3 is built from 16 residues. CDR3 in DNA: TGTGCCAGCAGTCAGCGGGGACAGGTTGCCTACAATGAGCAGTTCTTC. Residues: CASSQRGQVAYNEQFF.

Remarks on this clone: Mismatch with germline at one junction end may stem from a read error. The gene calls are TRBV7-7 and TRBJ2-3; TRBD2 agrees at 7 bases. Germline CDR1 SSHAT, CDR2 FNYEAQ (reference sequence). This CDR3 contains 15 residues. CDR3 loop: CASSLTSGNSDTQYF. The CDR3 DNA sequence: TGTGCTAGCAGCTTAACCAGCGGGAACTCAGATACGCAGTATTTT.

The chain couples TRBV5-1 to TRBJ2-1; the match to TRBD2 covers 11 bases. The V segment lost 4 bases and the J segment 6 bases; nucleotides outside the gene matches: 15. The CDR3 has 18 amino acids. Per the germline V gene, CDR1 is SGHRS and CDR2 is YFSETQ. The CDR3 DNA reads as TGCGCCAGCAGCCCCCTTACGCAGGGCGGACTAGCGGGCAATGAGCAGTTCTTC. Protein: CASSPLTQGGLAGNEQFF.

This rearrangement joins TRBV23-1 to TRBJ1-5; maybe TRBD1 (6 bases). TRBV23-1 is annotated as an ORF whose role is uncertain. Trimming removed 4 bases from V and 0 bases from J, with 37 bases in between. CDR3 size: 24 residues. CDR3 bases: TGCGCCAGCAGTCGCCCAGGTGCGGGGGGCCCCTTCGGTCGGATTCGTTATAGCAATCAGCCCCAGCATTTT. Its protein product is CASSRPGAGGPFGRIRYSNQPQHF.

The chain couples TRBV2 to TRBJ1-2; 9 positions agree with TRBD1. The germline CDR1 and CDR2 sequences are SNHLY and FYNNEI. J lost 8 bases, V lost 7 bases, and 11 bases had no gene match. This CDR3 comprises 14 residues. The CDR3 nucleotides are TGTGCCAGCAACAGGGACAGGGACAGGTGGGGCTACACCTTC. Its translation is CASNRDRDRWGYTF.

The rearrangement uses TRBV4-2 and TRBJ1-2; no definite D call. This CDR3 is built from 15 residues. CDR1 is LGHNA and CDR2 is YNFKEQ in the germline V gene. V was shortened by 0 bases and J by 1 base, with 9 bases between the two germline ends. The chain's CDR3 is CASSQDLRGNYGYTF. Written as DNA, the CDR3 is TGTGCCAGCAGCCAAGATTTGCGGGGTAACTATGGCTACACCTTC.

The gene calls are TRBV14 and TRBJ2-3, with a possible D match to TRBD1 (6 bases). Trimming shortened V by 4 bases and J by 4 bases, and 6 bases separated the two germline ends. The CDR3 loop spans 12 amino acids. CDR1 is SGHDN, CDR2 FVKESK, per germline. CDR3 sequence reads: CASSPGADTQYF. CDR3 in DNA: TGTGCCAGCAGCCCAGGGGCAGATACGCAGTATTTT.

This sequence joins TRBV10-2 and TRBJ1-1; 8 bases map to TRBD1. The CDR3 covers 16 residues. J was trimmed by 0 bases and V by 3 bases; bases with no gene match: 6. Per germline, CDR1 WSHSY and CDR2 SAAADI. The CDR3 region is CASSDTPGGLNTEAFF. In DNA, the CDR3 is TGCGCCAGCAGTGATACCCCAGGGGGCCTGAACACTGAAGCTTTCTTT.

The chain recombines TRBV9 with TRBJ2-3; D not certain. The CDR3 consists of 15 residues. Germline V lookup: CDR1 SGDLS, CDR2 YYNGEE. Trimming took 3 bases from V and 2 from J, leaving 13 bases between them. The CDR3 sequence is CASSETPGYTDTQYF. CDR3 sequence (DNA): TGTGCCAGCAGCGAAACGCCAGGCTACACAGATACGCAGTATTTT. Looking up the rest from reference TRBV9 and TRBJ2-3 gives the full variable domain: DSGVTQTPKHLITATGQRVTLRCSPRSGDLSVYWYQQSLDQGLQFLIQYYNGEERAKGNILERFSAQQFPDLHSELNLSSLELGDSALYFCASSETPGYTDTQYFGPGTRLTVL.

This clone has at least ten counts. The gene calls are TRBV6-7 and TRBJ2-3, with TRBD1 as a possible D gene (6 bases). TRBV6-7 carries the ORF label, with uncertain function. V dropped 6 bases and J dropped 4 bases, with 17 bases sitting between them. The CDR3 is 15 amino acids. In DNA form, the CDR3 reads TGTGCCAGCAGCCCTGCAGGGGTGAGCCCAGATACGCAGTATTTT. It yields the protein CASSPAGVSPDTQYF.

CDR3 nucleotide sequence: TGTGCCAGCAGTGCGGGGACAGGGGGCTTGTACATTCAGTACTTC. It translates to CASSAGTGGLYIQYF. The V gene is TRBV6-1, the J gene TRBJ2-4; 12 bases agree with TRBD1. Germline V gives CDR1 MNHNS, CDR2 SASEGT. The trim removed 4 bases at V and 8 bases at J, leaving 6 bases unmatched. This CDR3 has 15 amino acids.

The chain couples TRBV19 to TRBJ2-4, with D tentatively TRBD1 (5 bases). The CDR3 extends over 16 amino acids. V was trimmed by 4 bases and J by 0 bases, leaving 13 bases between them. Germline CDR1 LNHDA, CDR2 SQIVND (reference sequence). DNA for the CDR3: TGTGCCAGTAGTACCCCAGGGTATGAAGCCAAAAACATTCAGTACTTC. Translated, it gives CASSTPGYEAKNIQYF.

This clone was counted only a few times. This chain connects TRBV5-1 to TRBJ2-3; 10 bases are shared with TRBD1. Losses at the gene ends were 6 bases for V and 3 bases for J; bases not matched to a gene: 7. Germline CDR1 and CDR2: SGHRS and YFSETQ. The length of the CDR3 is 15 residues. CDR3 residues: CASTLGDRGTDTQYF. The CDR3 DNA reads as TGCGCCAGCACCCTTGGGGACAGGGGAACAGATACGCAGTATTTT.

This rearrangement joins TRBV6-6 to TRBJ1-2, with D perhaps matching TRBD1 (6 bases). The ends were cut back, 5 bases at V and 6 bases at J, with 13 bases in the middle. Per germline, CDR1 MNHNY and CDR2 SVGAGI (reference sequence). CDR3 length: 13 residues. CDR3 protein: CASSQSGTNGYTF. The CDR3 DNA follows: TGTGCCAGCAGTCAATCCGGGACAAATGGCTACACCTTC.

This sequence joins TRBV6-6 and TRBJ2-7, with no clear D. Germline CDR1 and CDR2: MNHNY and SVGAGI (reference sequence). V was clipped by 0 bases and J by 7 bases, with 10 bases between them. The CDR3 loop spans 13 amino acids. CDR3 region: CASSYSIVGEQYV. CDR3 bases: TGTGCCAGCAGTTACTCGATTGTTGGGGAGCAGTACGTC.

V usage is TRBV29-1 and J usage is TRBJ2-1; 9 bases align to TRBD1. The CDR3 is 14 residues long. Per the germline V gene, CDR1 is SQVTM and CDR2 is ANQGSEA. Unmatched junction bases numbered 12, after V lost 7 bases and J lost 8 bases. This CDR3 reads CSAWMDRGNHEQFF. The DNA for the CDR3 is TGCAGCGCCTGGATGGACAGGGGTAACCATGAGCAGTTCTTC.

J is TRBJ2-7 and V is TRBV5-1; D uncertain. CDR3 size: 15 residues. Germline values: CDR1 SGHRS, CDR2 YFSETQ. V shed 0 bases and J shed 6 bases, with 16 bases lying between them. In nucleotides, the CDR3 is TGCGCCAGCAGCTTGGATGGTAGATTAACGGGCGAGCAGTACTTC. Its protein is CASSLDGRLTGEQYF. Based on the CDR3 plus reference TRBV5-1 and TRBJ2-7, the full variable domain is KAGVTQTPRYLIKTRGQQVTLSCSPISGHRSVSWYQQTPGQGLQFLFEYFSETQRNKGNFPGRFSGRQFSNSRSEMNVSTLELGDSALYLCASSLDGRLTGEQYFGPGTRLTVT.

The chain is built from TRBV19 and TRBJ2-1; D is perhaps TRBD2 (5 bases). The germline V and J ends were trimmed by 1 base and 6 bases, with 10 bases remaining between them. This CDR3 comprises 14 residues. Germline CDR1 reads LNHDA; CDR2 reads SQIVND (reference sequence). The CDR3 DNA follows: TGTGCCAGTAGTATAGGAGGACTTACCAATGAGCAGTTCTTC. It specifies CASSIGGLTNEQFF.

The V gene is TRBV27, the J gene TRBJ2-7; perhaps TRBD2 as D (5 bases). Looked up from germline, CDR1 is MNHEY and CDR2 is SMNVEV (reference sequence). Trimming stripped 4 bases from V and 2 bases from J, with 12 bases between. This CDR3 has 14 amino acids. The CDR3 sequence: CASSSTGIPYEQYV. The CDR3, as DNA: TGTGCCAGCAGTTCAACGGGGATACCCTACGAGCAGTACGTC.

To note about this clone: Germline is not matched at one junction end, which may reflect a read error. Other DNA sequences in the same sample also yield this CDR3. The chain recombines TRBV6-5 with TRBJ1-2; 7 bases align to TRBD1. Germline CDR1 and CDR2: MNHEY and SVGAGI. This CDR3 contains 13 residues. The CDR3 spells CASSTRQGSGYTF. Here the CDR3 DNA reads TGCGCCAGCAGTACCCGACAGGGCTCGGGCTACACCTTC.

The V gene is TRBV27, the J gene TRBJ2-2, with unresolved D. Germline V gene data show CDR1 as MNHEY and CDR2 as SMNVEV (reference sequence). Trimming took off 4 bases at V and 3 bases at J, with 3 bases between the two ends. CDR3 length: 12 amino acids. The CDR3 DNA reads TGTGCCAGCAGTTCAGACACCGGGGAGCTGTTTTTT. Translation: CASSSDTGELFF.